This T cell receptor beta chain was captured by sequencing in a study of cytotoxic CD8 clonotypes in ibrutinib-treated CLL. Germline CDR1 SGHDT, CDR2 YYEEEE. V gave up 3 bases and J gave up 1 base; unmatched junction bases: 2. CDR3 length: 14 residues. The planned depth of sequencing spanned 1 in 200,000 to 1 in 1 million T cells. Sequencing was performed with immunoSEQ multiplex PCR; in TCRdb, only in-frame clones are kept and a portion is missing. Of about 130,000 clones detected, more than 75% appear once; the ten largest clones hold 5.1%. Regarding this clone: Its target is not known.

Study results and caveats: Sustained-remission and progressing patients' sampling times differed. Age-matched healthy donor levels were exceeded by baseline clonality, which tracked circulating CD8+ T-cell counts. Public clonotypes were uncommon and contracted or stayed stable on treatment.

This specimen consisted of PBMCs, obtained after 24 months of ibrutinib treatment. The genes are TRBV5-6 and TRBJ1-1; the match to TRBD1 covers 8 bases. The receptor comes from a human donor with chronic lymphocytic leukemia. CDR3 sequence (DNA): TGTGCCAGCAGCTCCGGGACAGGGAACACTGAAGCTTTCTTT. Encoded protein: CASSSGTGNTEAFF.